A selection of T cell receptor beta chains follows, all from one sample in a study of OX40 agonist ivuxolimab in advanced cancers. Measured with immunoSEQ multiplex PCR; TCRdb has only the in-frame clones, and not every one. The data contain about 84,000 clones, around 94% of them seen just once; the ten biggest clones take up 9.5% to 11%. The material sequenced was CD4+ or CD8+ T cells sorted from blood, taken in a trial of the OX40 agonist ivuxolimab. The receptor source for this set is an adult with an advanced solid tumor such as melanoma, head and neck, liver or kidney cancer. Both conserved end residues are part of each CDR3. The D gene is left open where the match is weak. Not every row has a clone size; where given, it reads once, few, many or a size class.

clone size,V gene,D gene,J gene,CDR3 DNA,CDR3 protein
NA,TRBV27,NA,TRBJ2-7,TGTGCCAGCAAGATTGCCCCCCCCGCCTACGAGCAGTACTTC,CASKIAPPAYEQYF
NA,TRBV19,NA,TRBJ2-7,TGTGCCAGTAGTAGCTCGGGAGAACTCTACGAGCAGTACTTC,CASSSSGELYEQYF
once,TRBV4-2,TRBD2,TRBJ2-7,TGTGCCAGCAGCCCCCCACTAGCGGGAGGCTTCTACGAGCAGTACTTC,CASSPPLAGGFYEQYF
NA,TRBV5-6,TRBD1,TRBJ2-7,TGTGCCAGCAGCGACGATCAACAGGGGTACGAGCAGTACTTC,CASSDDQQGYEQYF
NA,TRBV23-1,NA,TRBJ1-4,TGCGCCAGCAGTCCCCCGGCCTTCTTGGAGAGCGAGAATGAAAAACTGTTTTTT,CASSPPAFLESENEKLFF
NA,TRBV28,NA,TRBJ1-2,TGTGCCAGCAGTACCCACCCGGACACGCGCTATGGCTACACCTTC,CASSTHPDTRYGYTF
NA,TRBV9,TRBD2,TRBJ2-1,TGTGCCAGCAGCGTAGGACTAGCGATCAATGAGCAGTTCTTC,CASSVGLAINEQFF
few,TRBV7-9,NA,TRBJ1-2,TGTGCCAGCAGCTTTTCCATGGGGGTTGTCTACACCTTC,CASSFSMGVVYTF
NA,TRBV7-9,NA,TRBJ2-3,TGTGCCAGCACCCCTAGCACAGATACGCAGTATTTT,CASTPSTDTQYF
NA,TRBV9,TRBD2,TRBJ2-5,TGTGCCAGCAGCGCGGGAGGGCCTTTGAAGACCCAGTACTTC,CASSAGGPLKTQYF
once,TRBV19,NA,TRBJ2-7,TGTGCCAGTAGTCCCGGGTTATCCTACGAGCAGTACTTC,CASSPGLSYEQYF
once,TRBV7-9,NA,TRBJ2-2,TGTGCCAGCAGCAAAGTAAGGGCGAACACCGGGGAGCTGTTTTTT,CASSKVRANTGELFF
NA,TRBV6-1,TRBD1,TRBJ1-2,TGTGCCAGCAGTGAGGCGGCAGGGGGCTATGGCTACACCTTC,CASSEAAGGYGYTF
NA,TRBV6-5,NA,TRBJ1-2,TGTGCCAGCAGTTACTCGACCGGGGATCCTCATGGCTACACCTTC,CASSYSTGDPHGYTF
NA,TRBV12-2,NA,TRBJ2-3,TGTGCAAGTCGCTTCAGGACTAGCGGGAGTTCGCGGGATACGCAGTATTTT,CASRFRTSGSSRDTQYF
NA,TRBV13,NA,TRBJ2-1,TGTGCCAGCAGCTTAAGGGGGAATGAGCAGTTCTTC,CASSLRGNEQFF
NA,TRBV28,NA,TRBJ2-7,TGTGCCAGCAGTTTAGGAAGAGGACAGCTCTACGAGCAGTACTTC,CASSLGRGQLYEQYF
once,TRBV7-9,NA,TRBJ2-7,TGTGCCAGCAGCTTAGTGTCCCAGGGTAAGGGCGAGCAGTACTTC,CASSLVSQGKGEQYF
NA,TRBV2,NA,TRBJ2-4,TGTGCCAGCAGTGAACTGGGGAGGGGGTTCGAAAACATTCAGTACTTC,CASSELGRGFENIQYF
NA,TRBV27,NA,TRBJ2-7,TGTGCCAGCAGTTTATGGGGGAGCGAGCAGTACTTC,CASSLWGSEQYF
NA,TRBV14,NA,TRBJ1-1,TGTGCCAGCAGCCGCGGGGGCCTGGGGACTGAAGCTTTCTTT,CASSRGGLGTEAFF
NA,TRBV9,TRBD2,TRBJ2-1,TGTGCCAGCAGCCTGAGCGGGAGAGAGGAAAATGAGCAGTTCTTC,CASSLSGREENEQFF
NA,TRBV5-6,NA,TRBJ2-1,TGTGCCAGCAGCCAGCTTTATGTCTATGAGCAGTTCTTC,CASSQLYVYEQFF
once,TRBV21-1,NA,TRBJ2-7,TGTGCCAGCAACGGCCGGGTAGAAAGTGGAGAGCAGTACTTC,CASNGRVESGEQYF
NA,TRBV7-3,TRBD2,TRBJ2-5,TGTGCCAGCAGCCATCTAGCGGGAGGCCAAGAGACCCAGTACTTC,CASSHLAGGQETQYF
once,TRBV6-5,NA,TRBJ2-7,TGTGCCAGCAGTTATACCTACGAGCAGTACTTC,CASSYTYEQYF
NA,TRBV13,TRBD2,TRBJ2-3,TGTGCCAGCAGTCTGGAGCGGGGAAGGAGGTATTTT,CASSLERGRRYF
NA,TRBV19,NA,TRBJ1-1,TGTGCCAGTAGTATAATAATTTTTGAGGGATCTCCCACTGAAGCTTTCTTT,CASSIIIFEGSPTEAFF
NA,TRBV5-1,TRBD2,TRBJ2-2,TGCGCCAGCAGCTTGGGACCCAGGGAGGGCACCGGGGAGCTGTTTTTT,CASSLGPREGTGELFF
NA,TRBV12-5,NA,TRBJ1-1,TGTGCTAGTGGGGGGGCGGATGGACAGCCCAACACTGAAGCTTTCTTT,CASGGADGQPNTEAFF
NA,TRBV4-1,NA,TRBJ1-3,TGCGCCAGCAGCCAAGATTGGAACTCTGGAAACACCATATATTTT,CASSQDWNSGNTIYF
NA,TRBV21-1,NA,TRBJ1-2,TGTGCCAGCAGCAAAGAAGAGGGGAGGTATGGCTACACCTTC,CASSKEEGRYGYTF
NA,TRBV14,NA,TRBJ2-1,TGTGCCAGCAGCCAACGCGGGTTTTCCTACAATGAGCAGTTCTTC,CASSQRGFSYNEQFF
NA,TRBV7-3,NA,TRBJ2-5,TGTGCCAGCAGCCAACTGGGGGCCAGTGAGACCCAGTACTTC,CASSQLGASETQYF
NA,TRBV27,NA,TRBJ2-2,TGTGCCAGCAGTTTACTTGGCGGCAGTGGCACCGGGGAGCTGTTTTTT,CASSLLGGSGTGELFF
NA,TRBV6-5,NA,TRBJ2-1,TGTGCCAGCAGTTACACAGGGCCAACCTACAATGAGCAGTTCTTC,CASSYTGPTYNEQFF
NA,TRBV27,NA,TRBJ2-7,TGTGCCAGCAGTTTCGGGCAGAGCTACGAGCAGTACTTC,CASSFGQSYEQYF
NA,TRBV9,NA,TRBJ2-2,TGTGCCAGCAGCGTCGGAGGGACCGGGGAGCTGTTTTTT,CASSVGGTGELFF
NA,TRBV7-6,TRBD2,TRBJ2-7,TGTGCCAGCAGCTTAGCCACGGGACTAGCGGCCTACGAGCAGTACTTC,CASSLATGLAAYEQYF
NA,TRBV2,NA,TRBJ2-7,TGTGCCAGCAGTGAAGGAATCGGGACTGGGTACTCCTACGAGCAGTACTTC,CASSEGIGTGYSYEQYF
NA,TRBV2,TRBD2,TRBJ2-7,TGTGCCAGCAGTGAAAGGACTAGCGACTACGAGCAGTACTTC,CASSERTSDYEQYF